This T cell receptor beta chain was identified during a study of blood T cell repertoires in COVID-19. Across the study: From T cells, B-cell-depleted T cells, or PBMCs came the material, which was cDNA or gDNA.

Some clones are missing from TCRdb's copy, which holds only in-frame ones; the method was immunoSEQ multiplex PCR. The data hold about 300,000 clones, with around 89% observed a single time. Germline assignment: CDR1 SGHVS and CDR2 FQNEAQ. Trimming stripped 1 base from V and 9 bases from J, with 16 bases between. The CDR3 loop spans 15 amino acids. Enrolment of Seattle patients took place during active infection, and they were followed longitudinally. This receptor was identified in a woman aged 45-59 years with COVID-19, enrolled during active disease. V usage is TRBV7-8 and J usage is TRBJ2-1, with D perhaps matching TRBD2 (6 bases). Sequenced input: peripheral blood. The CDR3 coding sequence is TGTGCCAGCAGCTTAGATACGGGAGTCCCCGCTGAGCAGTTCTTC. Protein product: CASSLDTGVPAEQFF.